This T cell receptor beta chain was sequenced for a study of blood T cell repertoires in COVID-19. Across the study: Italy, Spain and the United States were the sources of the convalescent and acute COVID-19 samples. T cells, B-cell-depleted T cells, or PBMCs provided the cDNA or gDNA that served as material.

Authors' data handling: The assay estimated nucleated cells by amplifying reference gene primers. Only in-frame clones appear in the TCRdb table, and some are missing; sequencing was by immunoSEQ multiplex PCR. V, J and clone size are those of that table, while D and trimming were read from the DNA. The data show about 83,000 clones, 80% to 90% seen once. This CDR3 contains 13 residues. Germline values: CDR1 MGHDK, CDR2 SYGVNS. Trimming shortened V by 4 bases and J by 10 bases, and 11 bases separated the two germline ends. The genes are TRBV25-1 and TRBJ1-6; D might be TRBD1 (5 bases). The sample was peripheral blood. This TCR came from a woman at least 80 years old with acute or convalescent COVID-19. CDR3 loop: CASSVPGKSPLHF. The DNA for the CDR3 is TGTGCCAGCAGTGTCCCAGGGAAATCACCCCTCCACTTT.